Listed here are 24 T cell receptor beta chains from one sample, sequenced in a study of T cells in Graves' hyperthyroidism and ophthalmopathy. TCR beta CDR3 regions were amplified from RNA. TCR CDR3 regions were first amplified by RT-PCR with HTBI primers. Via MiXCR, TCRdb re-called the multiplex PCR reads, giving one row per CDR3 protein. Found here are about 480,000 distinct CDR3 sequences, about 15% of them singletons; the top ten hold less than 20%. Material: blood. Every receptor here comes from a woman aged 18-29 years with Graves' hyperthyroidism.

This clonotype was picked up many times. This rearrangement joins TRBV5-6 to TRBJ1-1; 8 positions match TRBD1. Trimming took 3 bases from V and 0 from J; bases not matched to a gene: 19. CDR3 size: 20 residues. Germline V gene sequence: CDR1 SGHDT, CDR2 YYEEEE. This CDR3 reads CASSWGPTTGVGIMNTEAFF. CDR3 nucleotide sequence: TGTGCCAGCAGCTGGGGGCCTACGACAGGGGTAGGAATAATGAACACTGAAGCTTTCTTT.

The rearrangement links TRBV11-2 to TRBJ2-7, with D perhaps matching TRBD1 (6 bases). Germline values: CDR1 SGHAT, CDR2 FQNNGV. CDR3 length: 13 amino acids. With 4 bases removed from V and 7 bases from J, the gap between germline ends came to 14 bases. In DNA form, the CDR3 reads TGTGCCAGCAGCTCCGAGGGGGTTCGGGAGCAGTACTTC. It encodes CASSSEGVREQYF.

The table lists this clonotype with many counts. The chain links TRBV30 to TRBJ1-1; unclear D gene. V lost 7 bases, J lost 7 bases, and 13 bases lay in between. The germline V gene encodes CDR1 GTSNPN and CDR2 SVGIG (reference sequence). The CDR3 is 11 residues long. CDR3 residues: CAFDIAGEAFF. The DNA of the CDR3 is TGTGCCTTTGACATAGCCGGTGAAGCTTTCTTT.

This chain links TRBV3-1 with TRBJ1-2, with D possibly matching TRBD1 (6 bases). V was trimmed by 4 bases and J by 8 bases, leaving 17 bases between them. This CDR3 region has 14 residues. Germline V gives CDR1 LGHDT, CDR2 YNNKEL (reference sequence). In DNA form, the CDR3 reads TGTGCCAGCAGCCTCGTCGGGGGGGGGCTAGGCTACACCTTC. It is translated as CASSLVGGGLGYTF.

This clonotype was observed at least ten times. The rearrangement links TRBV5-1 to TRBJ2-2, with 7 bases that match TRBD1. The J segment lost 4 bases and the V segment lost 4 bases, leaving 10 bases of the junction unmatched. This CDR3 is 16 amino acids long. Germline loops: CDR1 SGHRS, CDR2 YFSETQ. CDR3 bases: TGCGCCAGCAGCCCAACACACGACAGGGTCACCGGGGAGCTGTTTTTT. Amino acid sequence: CASSPTHDRVTGELFF.

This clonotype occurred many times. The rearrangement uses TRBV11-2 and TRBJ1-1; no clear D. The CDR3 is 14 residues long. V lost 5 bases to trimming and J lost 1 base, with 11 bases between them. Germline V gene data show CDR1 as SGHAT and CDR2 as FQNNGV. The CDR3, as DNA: TGTGCCAGCAGCCCCAGGACGGGGAACACTGAAGCTTTCTTT. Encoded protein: CASSPRTGNTEAFF.

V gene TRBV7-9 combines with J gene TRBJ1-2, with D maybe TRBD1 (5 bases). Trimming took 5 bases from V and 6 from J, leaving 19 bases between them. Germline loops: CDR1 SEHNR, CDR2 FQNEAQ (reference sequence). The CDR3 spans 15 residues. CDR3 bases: TGTGCCAGCAGCCCATCGGGGGGAGGGACCAATGGCTACACCTTC. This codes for CASSPSGGGTNGYTF.

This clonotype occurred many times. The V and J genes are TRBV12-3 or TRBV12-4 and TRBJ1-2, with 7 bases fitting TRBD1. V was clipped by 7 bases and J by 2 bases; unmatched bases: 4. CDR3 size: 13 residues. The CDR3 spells CASTLTGNYGYTF. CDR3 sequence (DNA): TGTGCCAGCACCCTGACAGGGAACTATGGCTACACCTTC.

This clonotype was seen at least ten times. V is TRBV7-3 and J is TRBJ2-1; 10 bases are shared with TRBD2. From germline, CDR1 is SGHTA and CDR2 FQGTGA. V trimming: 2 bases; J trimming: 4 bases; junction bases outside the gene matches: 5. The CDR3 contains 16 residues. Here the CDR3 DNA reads TGTGCCAGCAGCTTAGATCGGACTAGCGGTTACAATGAGCAGTTCTTC. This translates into CASSLDRTSGYNEQFF.

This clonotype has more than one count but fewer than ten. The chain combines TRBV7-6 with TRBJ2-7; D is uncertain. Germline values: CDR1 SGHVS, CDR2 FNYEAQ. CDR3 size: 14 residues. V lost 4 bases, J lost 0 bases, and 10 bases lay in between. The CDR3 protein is CASSYGSDSYEQYF. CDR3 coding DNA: TGTGCCAGCAGCTATGGCAGTGACTCCTACGAGCAGTACTTC.

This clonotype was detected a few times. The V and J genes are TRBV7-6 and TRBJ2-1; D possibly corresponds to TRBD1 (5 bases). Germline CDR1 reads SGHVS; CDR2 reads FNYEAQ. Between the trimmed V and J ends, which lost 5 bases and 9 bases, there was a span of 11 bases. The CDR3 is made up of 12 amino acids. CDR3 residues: CASSTGPSEQFF. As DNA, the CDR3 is TGTGCCAGCAGCACAGGTCCCAGTGAGCAGTTCTTC.

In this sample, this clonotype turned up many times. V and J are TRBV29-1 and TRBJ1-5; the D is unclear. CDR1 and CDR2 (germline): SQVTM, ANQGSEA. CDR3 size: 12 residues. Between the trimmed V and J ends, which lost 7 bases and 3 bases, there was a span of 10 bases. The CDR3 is CSAGENNQPQHF. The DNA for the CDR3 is TGCAGCGCCGGCGAAAACAATCAGCCCCAGCATTTT.

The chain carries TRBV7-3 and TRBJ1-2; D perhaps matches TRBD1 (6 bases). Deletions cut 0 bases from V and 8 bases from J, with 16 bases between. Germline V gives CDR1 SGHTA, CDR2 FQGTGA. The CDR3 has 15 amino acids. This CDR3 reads CASSLTADRQGGYTF. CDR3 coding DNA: TGTGCCAGCAGCTTAACGGCAGACCGGCAGGGGGGCTACACCTTC.

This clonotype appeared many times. Here the CDR3 reads CASSLTGGRDNSPLHF. The CDR3 nucleotides read TGCGCCAGCAGCTTGACGGGGGGCAGAGATAATTCACCCCTCCACTTT. The gene calls are TRBV5-1 and TRBJ1-6; tentatively, D is TRBD1 (6 bases). Germline CDR1 reads SGHRS; CDR2 reads YFSETQ. Deletions cut 1 base from V and 5 bases from J, with 13 bases between. The CDR3 runs 16 residues.

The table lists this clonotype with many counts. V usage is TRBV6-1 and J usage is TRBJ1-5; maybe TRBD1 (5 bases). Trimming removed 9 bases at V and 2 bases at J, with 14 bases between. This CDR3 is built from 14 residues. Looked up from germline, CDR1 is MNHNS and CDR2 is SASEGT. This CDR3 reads CASTPGSRNQPQHF. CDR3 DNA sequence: TGTGCCAGTACCCCAGGGTCGCGCAATCAGCCCCAGCATTTT.

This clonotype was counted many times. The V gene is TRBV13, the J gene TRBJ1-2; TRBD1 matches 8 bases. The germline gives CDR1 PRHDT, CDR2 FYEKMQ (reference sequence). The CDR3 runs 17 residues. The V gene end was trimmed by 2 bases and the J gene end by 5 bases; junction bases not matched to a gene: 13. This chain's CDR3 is CASSLQGAPAVFYGYTF. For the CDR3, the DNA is TGTGCCAGCAGCTTACAGGGGGCTCCGGCGGTCTTTTATGGCTACACCTTC.

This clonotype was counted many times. CDR3 in DNA: TGTGCCAGCAGTTTTCTACTGGGCTCCTACAATGAGCAGTTCTTC. It yields the protein CASSFLLGSYNEQFF. This chain uses TRBV12-3 or TRBV12-4 with TRBJ2-1; D ambiguous. Trimming stripped 3 bases from V and 0 bases from J, with 9 bases between. The CDR3 loop spans 15 amino acids.

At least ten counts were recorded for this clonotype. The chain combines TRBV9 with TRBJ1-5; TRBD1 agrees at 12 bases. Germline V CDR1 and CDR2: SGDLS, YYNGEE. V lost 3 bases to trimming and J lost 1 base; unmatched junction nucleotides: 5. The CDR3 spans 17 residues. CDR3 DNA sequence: TGTGCCAGCAGCGCCGGGACAGGGGGCATGAGCAATCAGCCCCAGCATTTT. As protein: CASSAGTGGMSNQPQHF.

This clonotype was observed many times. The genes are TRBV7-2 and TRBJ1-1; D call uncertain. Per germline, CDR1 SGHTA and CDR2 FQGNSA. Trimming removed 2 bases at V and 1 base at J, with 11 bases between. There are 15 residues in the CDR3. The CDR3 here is CASSLPEGWNTEAFF. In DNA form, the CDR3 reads TGTGCCAGCAGCTTACCAGAGGGTTGGAACACTGAAGCTTTCTTT.

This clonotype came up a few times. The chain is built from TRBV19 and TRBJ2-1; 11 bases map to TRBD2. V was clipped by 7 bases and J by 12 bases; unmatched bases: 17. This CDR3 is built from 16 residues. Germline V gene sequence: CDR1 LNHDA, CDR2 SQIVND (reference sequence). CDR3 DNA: TGTGCCAGTACCCAACTAGCGGGAGAATTCCCAAGCGGGCAGTTCTTC. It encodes CASTQLAGEFPSGQFF.

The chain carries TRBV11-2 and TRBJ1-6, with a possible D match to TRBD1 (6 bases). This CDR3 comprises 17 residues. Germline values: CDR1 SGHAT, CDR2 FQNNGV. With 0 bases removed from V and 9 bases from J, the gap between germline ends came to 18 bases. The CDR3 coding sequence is TGTGCCAGCAGCTTAGATCGGAGTAGGGGGAGAGGTTCACCCCTCCACTTT. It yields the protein CASSLDRSRGRGSPLHF. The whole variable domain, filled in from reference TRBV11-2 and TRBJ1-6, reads EAGVAQSPRYKIIEKRQSVAFWCNPISGHATLYWYQQILGQGPKLLIQFQNNGVVDDSQLPKDRFSAERLKGVDSTLKIQPAKLEDSAVYLCASSLDRSRGRGSPLHFGNGTRLTVT.

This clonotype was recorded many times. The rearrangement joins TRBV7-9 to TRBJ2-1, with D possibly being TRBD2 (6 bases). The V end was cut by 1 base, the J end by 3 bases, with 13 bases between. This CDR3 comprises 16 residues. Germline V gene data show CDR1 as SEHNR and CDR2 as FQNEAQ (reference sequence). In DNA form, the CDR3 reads TGTGCCAGCAGCTTAGTCATCTTTAGCGGCTACAATGAGCAGTTCTTC. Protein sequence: CASSLVIFSGYNEQFF. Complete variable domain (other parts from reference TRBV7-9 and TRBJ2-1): DTGVSQNPRHKITKRGQNVTFRCDPISEHNRLYWYRQTLGQGPEFLTYFQNEAQLEKSRLLSDRFSAERPKGSFSTLEIQRTEQGDSAMYLCASSLVIFSGYNEQFFGPGTRLTVL.

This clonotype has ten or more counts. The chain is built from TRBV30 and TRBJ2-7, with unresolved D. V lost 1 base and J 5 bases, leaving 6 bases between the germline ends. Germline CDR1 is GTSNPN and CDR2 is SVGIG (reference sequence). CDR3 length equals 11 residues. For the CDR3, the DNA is TGTGCCTGGAGTGGAGTGGACGAGCAGTACTTC. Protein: CAWSGVDEQYF. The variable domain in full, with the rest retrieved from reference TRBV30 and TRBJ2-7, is SQTIHQWPATLVQPVGSPLSLECTVEGTSNPNLYWYRQAAGRGLQLLFYSVGIGQISSEVPQNLSASRPQDRQFILSSKKLLLSDSGFYLCAWSGVDEQYFGPGTRLTVT.

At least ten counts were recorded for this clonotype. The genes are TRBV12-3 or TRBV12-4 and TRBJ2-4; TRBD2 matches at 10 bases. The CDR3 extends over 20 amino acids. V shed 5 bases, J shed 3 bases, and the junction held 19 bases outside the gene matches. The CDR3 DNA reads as TGTGCCAGCAGTCCAGGCCCGGAGGCTCTAGCGGGAGTGAACAAAAACATTCAGTACTTC. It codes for CASSPGPEALAGVNKNIQYF.